A single sample is the source of the 18 T cell receptor beta chains below, sequenced in a study of OX40 agonist ivuxolimab in advanced cancers. TCRdb's table, derived via immunoSEQ multiplex PCR, lists solely in-frame clones and lacks some. The sample lists some 97,000 clones; roughly nine tenths were seen once. The sample in question was CD4+ or CD8+ T cells sorted from blood, obtained in a trial of the OX40 agonist ivuxolimab. The receptors derive from an adult with an advanced solid tumor such as melanoma, head and neck, liver or kidney cancer.

CDR3 coding DNA: TGCTCCCCGAGGGGTAATGAGCAGTTCTTC. Protein: CSPRGNEQFF. The V and J genes are TRBV20-1 and TRBJ2-1; D tentatively fits TRBD1 or TRBD2 (5 bases each). Germline V gives CDR1 DFQATT, CDR2 SNEGSKA (reference sequence). The CDR3 extends over 10 amino acids.

This clone is a singleton in its sample. The chain joins TRBV6-1 to TRBJ2-1, with a possible D match to TRBD1 (5 bases). CDR3 size: 15 residues. Trimming cost V 2 bases and J 4 bases, with 12 bases left between them. The germline V gene has CDR1 MNHNS and CDR2 SASEGT. CDR3 residues: CASSELQGTYNEQFF. CDR3 bases: TGTGCCAGCAGTGAACTTCAGGGAACGTACAATGAGCAGTTCTTC.

This clone was recorded a few times. The chain links TRBV5-1 to TRBJ2-4, with TRBD2 matching 8 bases. The CDR3 has 15 amino acids. V was clipped by 0 bases and J by 7 bases; unmatched bases: 6. Germline CDR1 SGHRS, CDR2 YFSETQ. This CDR3 reads CASSLDSGNMNIQYF. The CDR3 nucleotides read TGCGCCAGCAGCTTGGATAGCGGGAACATGAACATTCAGTACTTC.

The chain couples TRBV23-1 to TRBJ1-4; possibly TRBD1 for D (6 bases). TRBV23-1 is filed as an ORF, its function uncertain. There are 22 residues in the CDR3. Trimming removed 6 bases from V and 0 bases from J, with 32 bases in between. CDR3: CASSPKVGQSWWGAATNEKLFF. CDR3 nucleotides: TGCGCCAGCAGCCCTAAGGTCGGTCAATCCTGGTGGGGGGCGGCAACTAATGAAAAACTGTTTTTT.

The genes are TRBV5-6 and TRBJ2-7; D gene unclear. Trimming took 3 bases from V and 4 from J, leaving 11 bases between them. Germline V gives CDR1 SGHDT, CDR2 YYEEEE. The CDR3 is made up of 13 amino acids. CDR3 in DNA: TGTGCCAGCAGCTCCGGTTTCGCTTACGAGCAGTACTTC. Translating it yields CASSSGFAYEQYF.

The V call is TRBV6-5, the J call TRBJ2-1; D might be TRBD2 (6 bases). The CDR3 consists of 15 residues. V was pared by 2 bases and J by 4 bases, with 12 bases between. Germline-derived CDR1 and CDR2 are MNHEY and SVGAGI. The DNA for the CDR3 is TGTGCCAGCAGTTACACTGGAGGGCGATACAATGAGCAGTTCTTC. Protein product: CASSYTGGRYNEQFF.

This clone was counted a single time. V and J are TRBV4-1 and TRBJ1-5, with TRBD1 matching over 8 bases. The CDR3 has 19 residues. Germline V gene sequence: CDR1 MGHRA, CDR2 YSYEKL. J gave up 0 bases and V 3 bases, and 13 bases lay outside the gene matches. The CDR3 nucleotides read TGCGCCAGCAGCCAGGGGGACAGGCGAACCCTTAATAGCAATCAGCCCCAGCATTTT. It codes for CASSQGDRRTLNSNQPQHF.

The rearrangement links TRBV7-2 to TRBJ2-3; D unresolved. The CDR3 is 14 residues long. CDR1 and CDR2 from the germline V gene are SGHTA and FQGNSA. V lost 1 base, J lost 1 base, and 6 bases lay in between. CDR3 protein: CASSLGFGTDTQYF. The DNA for the CDR3 is TGTGCCAGCAGCTTAGGATTCGGCACAGATACGCAGTATTTT.

The chain carries TRBV19 and TRBJ1-5, with 7 bases that match TRBD1. V was pared by 6 bases and J by 4 bases, with 9 bases of the junction left unmatched. The CDR3 consists of 15 residues. Germline CDR1 and CDR2: LNHDA and SQIVND (reference sequence). CDR3 residues: CASSEGDRRNQPQHF. CDR3 nucleotide sequence: TGTGCCAGTAGCGAGGGGGACAGACGAAATCAGCCCCAGCATTTT.

This clone was counted a few times. This sequence joins TRBV5-6 and TRBJ2-5; 12 bases match TRBD2. Trimming cost V 5 bases and J 5 bases; bases outside gene matches: 4. CDR1 and CDR2 from the germline V gene are SGHDT and YYEEEE. CDR3 size: 14 residues. As DNA, the CDR3 is TGTGCCAGCAGGAGACTAGCGGGAGTGGAGACCCAGTACTTC. Translation gives CASRRLAGVETQYF.

The chain uses TRBV18 and TRBJ2-5; 11 nucleotides align to TRBD2. The CDR3 extends over 16 amino acids. The germline V gene encodes CDR1 KGHSH and CDR2 LQKENI. V trimming: 5 bases; J trimming: 5 bases; junction bases outside the gene matches: 10. CDR3 DNA: TGTGCCAGCTCATCCGGGACTAGCGGCTCCCGGGAGACCCAGTACTTC. Amino acids: CASSSGTSGSRETQYF. Full variable domain (outside the CDR3, taken from reference TRBV18 and TRBJ2-5): NAGVMQNPRHLVRRRGQEARLRCSPMKGHSHVYWYRQLPEEGLKFMVYLQKENIIDESGMPKERFSAEFPKEGPSILRIQQVVRGDSAAYFCASSSGTSGSRETQYFGPGTRLLVL.

This chain connects TRBV6-5 to TRBJ2-6; D remains unclear. V was trimmed by 4 bases and J by 0 bases, leaving 7 bases between them. The CDR3 is made up of 15 amino acids. Looked up from germline, CDR1 is MNHEY and CDR2 is SVGAGI. As DNA, the CDR3 is TGTGCCAGCAGTTCCGACAACTCTGGGGCCAACGTCCTGACTTTC. Residues: CASSSDNSGANVLTF.

The gene calls are TRBV28 and TRBJ2-1, with D hard to call. This CDR3 contains 15 residues. Germline-derived CDR1 and CDR2 are MDHEN and SYDVKM. V was pared by 6 bases and J by 0 bases, with 12 bases between. Here the CDR3 DNA reads TGTGCCAGCAGGGCGGAGAGTAGCTCCTACAATGAGCAGTTCTTC. The encoded protein is CASRAESSSYNEQFF.

This clone was counted a few times. The chain is built from TRBV11-2 and TRBJ2-1; 12 bases fit TRBD1. CDR1 is SGHAT, CDR2 FQNNGV, per germline. The V segment lost 5 bases and the J segment 10 bases; nucleotides outside the gene matches: 3. The CDR3 extends over 13 amino acids. Here the CDR3 reads CASSPGTGGEQFF. In nucleotides, the CDR3 is TGTGCCAGCAGCCCGGGGACAGGGGGCGAGCAGTTCTTC.

V gene TRBV6-6 combines with J gene TRBJ2-2; 9 nucleotides agree with TRBD1. Per the germline V gene, CDR1 is MNHNY and CDR2 is SVGAGI (reference sequence). This CDR3 has 14 residues. Trimming took 8 bases from V and 5 from J; bases not matched to a gene: 6. As DNA, the CDR3 is TGTGCCAGCTATACAGGGGGCCCTACCGGGGAGCTGTTTTTT. Its translation is CASYTGGPTGELFF.

The chain recombines TRBV9 with TRBJ1-1; D is ambiguous. The germline CDR1 and CDR2 sequences are SGDLS and YYNGEE. This CDR3 comprises 13 residues. Trimming removed 0 bases from V and 6 bases from J, with 9 bases in between. The CDR3 loop reads CASSVVFSSEAFF. CDR3 in DNA: TGTGCCAGCAGCGTAGTTTTTAGTTCTGAAGCTTTCTTT.

The V gene is TRBV19, the J gene TRBJ2-3, with no clear D. V was shortened by 7 bases and J by 5 bases, with 16 bases between the two germline ends. CDR3 length equals 14 residues. Germline V CDR1 and CDR2: LNHDA, SQIVND (reference sequence). CDR3 DNA: TGTGCCAGTAAGGTATCCGACGCTAGAGATACGCAGTATTTT. Translated, it gives CASKVSDARDTQYF.

In this sample, this clone turned up once. The chain employs TRBV20-1 and TRBJ2-1; D unclear. The CDR3 has 10 amino acids. In germline, CDR1 is DFQATT, CDR2 SNEGSKA (reference sequence). Trimming left V 3 bases short and J 10 bases short, with 7 bases between. The chain's CDR3 is CSASQEEQFF. The CDR3 DNA reads TGCAGTGCTAGTCAGGAGGAGCAGTTCTTC.